This T cell receptor beta chain was sequenced for a study of control samples from healthy donors and cancer patients. Sequencing used immunoSEQ multiplex PCR; TCRdb keeps in-frame clones, though not all of them. This sample carries about 120,000 clones, around nine tenths of them seen once, and the ten largest clones take around an eighth. In germline, CDR1 is SGHRS, CDR2 YFSETQ. V was pared by 0 bases and J by 4 bases, with 10 bases of the junction left unmatched. The CDR3 is 18 residues long. The V call is TRBV5-1, the J call TRBJ1-1; 12 bases match TRBD1. This clonotype was sampled from a young man in good health. Sequenced: blood. The CDR3 sequence: CASSLGSRGTGGFTEAFF. The CDR3 DNA sequence: TGCGCCAGCAGCTTGGGGAGTAGGGGGACAGGGGGCTTCACTGAAGCTTTCTTT.